This T cell receptor (beta chain) came from a study of shared clonotypes between healthy human individuals. The study's findings and limits: Among non-shared clonotypes, generation probabilities were lower than among those shared by all four donors.

In the case of this clone: Its specificity is unknown.

CDR3 length: 15 residues. Germline CDR1 SEHNR, CDR2 FQNEAQ (reference sequence). The ends lost 1 base at V and 2 bases at J; junction bases unmatched: 2. Replicate sorted-subset PCRs were loaded with around 220 ng DNA, roughly 33,000 T cell genomes. The assay was immunoSEQ multiplex PCR, and TCRdb's table has in-frame clones only and misses some. The repertoire includes around 2.5 million clones, 80% to 95% of them detected once, and roughly 0.39% sits in the top ten. The chain recombines TRBV7-9 with TRBJ2-3, with TRBD1 matching over 8 bases. The source material was naive CD4+ T cells from PBMCs. Subset: CD45RA+ positively selected. The sequence derives from a man between 18 and 29 years old in good health. Some clones in this sample may be carry-over from other donors' samples. CDR3 amino acids: CASSLGQGATDTQYF. DNA of the CDR3: TGTGCCAGCAGCTTAGGTCAGGGGGCCACAGATACGCAGTATTTT.